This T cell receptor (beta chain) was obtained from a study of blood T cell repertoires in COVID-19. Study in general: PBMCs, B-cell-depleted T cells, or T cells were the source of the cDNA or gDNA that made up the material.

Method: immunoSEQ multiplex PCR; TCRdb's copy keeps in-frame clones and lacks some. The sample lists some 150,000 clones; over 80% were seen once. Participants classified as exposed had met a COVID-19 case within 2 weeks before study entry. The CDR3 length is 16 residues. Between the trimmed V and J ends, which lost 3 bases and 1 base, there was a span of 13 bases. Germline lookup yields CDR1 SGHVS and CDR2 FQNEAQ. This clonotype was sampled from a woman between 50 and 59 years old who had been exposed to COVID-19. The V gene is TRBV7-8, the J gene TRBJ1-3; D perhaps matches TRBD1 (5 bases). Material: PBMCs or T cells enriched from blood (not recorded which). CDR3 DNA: TGTGCCAGCAGCTTTTTGACAGCGTCATCTGGAAACACCATATATTTT. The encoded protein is CASSFLTASSGNTIYF.